The T cell receptor beta chain under discussion was sequenced for a study of shared clonotypes between healthy human individuals. Whole-study findings and limits: Only a few donors were included, so the genetic and exposure-history diversity represented was limited.

CD8 memory comprised CD45RO+ plus CCR7-negative CD45RA+ TemRA cells. A note on this clone: Antigen specificity is unknown.

This table comes from immunoSEQ multiplex PCR, and its TCRdb copy is limited to in-frame clones, with some not included. The sample yields some 95,000 clones, roughly 69% seen once. Per the germline V gene, CDR1 is MDHEN and CDR2 is SYDVKM. V shed 3 bases, J shed 7 bases, and the junction held 6 bases outside the gene matches. This CDR3 is 15 amino acids long. The chain is built from TRBV28 and TRBJ2-1, with 10 nucleotides matching TRBD2. The sequence derives from a man aged 25-45 years in good health. The sequenced material came from memory CD8+ T cells sorted from blood. Subset noted: CD45RO+ cells pooled with CCR7-negative TemRA cells. CDR3 region: CASSFYLAGANEQFF. The CDR3 DNA follows: TGTGCCAGCAGTTTTTATCTAGCGGGAGCAAATGAGCAGTTCTTC.